This is a list of T cell receptor beta chains from one sample in a study of blood T cell repertoires in COVID-19. Only in-frame clones appear in the TCRdb table, and some are missing; sequencing was by immunoSEQ multiplex PCR. Seen here are 150,000 to 200,000 clones, around 80% observed once, and the top ten hold approximately 14%. Material: peripheral blood. The receptors stem from a man aged 30-40 years with active or convalescent COVID-19. Both conserved end residues are part of each CDR3. A D gene is named only where the DNA matches it firmly. Size is stated for part of the rows, as once, few or many counts, or as a class when the clone is expanded.

j_call d_call v_call clone_size cdr3_aa cdr3_nt
TRBJ2-3 TRBD2 TRBV5-1 - CASSLVVGGTDTQYF TGCGCCAGCAGCTTGGTTGTCGGGGGGACAGATACGCAGTATTTT
TRBJ1-5 - TRBV19 - CASTRGGGEGQPQHF TGTGCCAGTACCCGTGGGGGAGGGGAGGGTCAGCCCCAGCATTTT
TRBJ1-2 - TRBV10-3 - CAISENRGGNDGYTF TGTGCCATCAGTGAGAATCGCGGGGGTAACGATGGCTACACCTTC
TRBJ1-4 TRBD1 TRBV14 - CASSQLTGGREKLFF TGTGCCAGCAGCCAACTTACAGGGGGCCGTGAAAAACTGTTTTTT
TRBJ1-2 - TRBV2 - CASSEARGFNYGYTF TGTGCCAGCAGTGAAGCGCGGGGGTTTAACTATGGCTACACCTTC
TRBJ1-6 - TRBV6-5 - CASSLSGSLNF TGTGCCAGCAGTCTCAGCGGATCTCTTAACTTT
TRBJ2-3 TRBD2 TRBV11-2 few CASSPLAGRYTDTQYF TGTGCCAGCAGCCCCTTAGCGGGGAGATACACAGATACGCAGTATTTT
TRBJ1-5 TRBD1 TRBV18 once CASSPAGGDQPQHF TGTGCCAGCTCACCGGCAGGGGGAGATCAGCCCCAGCATTTT
TRBJ2-1 TRBD2 TRBV6-6 - CASSARLAGNEQFF TGTGCCAGCAGTGCCCGCCTAGCGGGGAATGAGCAGTTCTTC
TRBJ2-7 TRBD1 TRBV27 - CASSQNRDSYEQYF TGTGCCAGCAGTCAGAACCGGGACAGCTACGAGCAGTACTTC
TRBJ2-3 TRBD2 TRBV25-1 - CASSDSGRITDTQYF TGTGCCAGCAGTGATAGCGGGAGGATCACAGATACGCAGTATTTT
TRBJ1-6 - TRBV5-1 few CASSPTQNSPLHF TGCGCCAGCAGCCCAACACAAAATTCACCCCTCCACTTT
TRBJ1-5 TRBD1 TRBV4-1 - CASSQVVWRPGTGDATNQPQHF TGCGCCAGCAGCCAAGTAGTCTGGCGCCCCGGGACAGGGGATGCGACCAATCAGCCCCAGCATTTT
TRBJ1-2 TRBD1 TRBV19 - CAIPAGTGLYGYTF TGTGCCATCCCGGCCGGGACAGGTCTCTATGGCTACACCTTC
TRBJ1-2 - TRBV19 - CASTIPQVGYGYTF TGTGCCAGTACCATCCCGCAGGTCGGCTATGGCTACACCTTC
TRBJ1-1 - TRBV18 - CASSRGMNTEAFF TGTGCCAGCTCACGGGGCATGAACACTGAAGCTTTCTTT
TRBJ1-6 TRBD1 TRBV7-2 - CASSNTGVGSYNSPLHF TGTGCCAGCAGCAATACAGGGGTGGGCTCCTATAATTCACCCCTCCACTTT
TRBJ2-5 TRBD1 TRBV6-5 - CASRDGQGAAETQYF TGTGCCAGCAGAGACGGACAGGGGGCGGCGGAGACCCAGTACTTC
TRBJ2-7 TRBD1 TRBV4-3 - CASSHEGPGTGFYEQYF TGCGCCAGCAGCCATGAAGGCCCCGGGACAGGGTTCTACGAGCAGTACTTC
TRBJ1-1 - TRBV30 - CAWSVQERVLPADTEAFF TGTGCCTGGAGTGTACAGGAAAGGGTCCTCCCTGCGGACACTGAAGCTTTCTTT
TRBJ2-7 - TRBV7-9 once CASSFAGTYEQYF TGTGCCAGCAGCTTCGCAGGGACCTACGAGCAGTACTTC
TRBJ1-6 - TRBV6-1 - CASSERWEGSNSPLHF TGTGCCAGCAGTGAAAGGTGGGAGGGGTCGAATTCACCCCTCCACTTT
TRBJ1-1 - TRBV7-8 - CASSLLDLRAVNTEAFF TGTGCCAGCAGCTTACTGGACCTCCGAGCGGTGAACACTGAAGCTTTCTTT
TRBJ1-5 TRBD1 TRBV10-2 - CASSELSGTGANQPQHF TGCGCCAGCAGTGAGCTATCCGGGACAGGGGCTAATCAGCCCCAGCATTTT